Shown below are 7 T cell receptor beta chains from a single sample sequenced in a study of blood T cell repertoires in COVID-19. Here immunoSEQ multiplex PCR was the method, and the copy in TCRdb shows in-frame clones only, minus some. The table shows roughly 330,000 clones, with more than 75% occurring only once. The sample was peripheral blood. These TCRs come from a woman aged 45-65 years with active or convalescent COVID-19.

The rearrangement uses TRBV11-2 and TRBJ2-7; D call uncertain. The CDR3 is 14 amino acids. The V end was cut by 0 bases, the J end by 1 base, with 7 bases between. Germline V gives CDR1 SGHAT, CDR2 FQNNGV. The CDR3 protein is CASSLDSVSYEQYF. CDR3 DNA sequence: TGTGCCAGCAGCTTAGATAGTGTGTCCTACGAGCAGTACTTC.

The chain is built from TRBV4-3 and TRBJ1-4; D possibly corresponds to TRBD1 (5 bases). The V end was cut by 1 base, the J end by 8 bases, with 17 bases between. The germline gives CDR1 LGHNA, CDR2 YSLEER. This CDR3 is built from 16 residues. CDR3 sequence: CASSQGGSGSGEKLFF. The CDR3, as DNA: TGCGCCAGCAGCCAAGGGGGTTCAGGGTCGGGCGAAAAACTGTTTTTT.

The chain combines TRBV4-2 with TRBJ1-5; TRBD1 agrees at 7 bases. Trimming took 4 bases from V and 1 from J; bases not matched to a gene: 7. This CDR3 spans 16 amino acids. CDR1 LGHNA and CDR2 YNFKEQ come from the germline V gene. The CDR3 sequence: CASSPTGILSNQPQHF. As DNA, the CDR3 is TGTGCCAGCAGCCCGACAGGGATTTTGAGCAATCAGCCCCAGCATTTT.

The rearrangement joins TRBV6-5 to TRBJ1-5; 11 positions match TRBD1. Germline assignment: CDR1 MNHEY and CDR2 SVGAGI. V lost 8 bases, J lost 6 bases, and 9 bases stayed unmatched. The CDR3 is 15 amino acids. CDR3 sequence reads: CASGTGQGASQPQHF. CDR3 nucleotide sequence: TGTGCCAGCGGGACAGGACAGGGGGCATCTCAGCCCCAGCATTTT.

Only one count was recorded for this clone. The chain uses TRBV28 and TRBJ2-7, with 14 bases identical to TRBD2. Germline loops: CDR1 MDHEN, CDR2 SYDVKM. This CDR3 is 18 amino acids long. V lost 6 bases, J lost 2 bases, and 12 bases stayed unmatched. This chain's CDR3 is CASSSPGLAGASPYEQYF. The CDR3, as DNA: TGTGCCAGCAGCTCACCGGGACTAGCGGGAGCTTCACCCTACGAGCAGTACTTC. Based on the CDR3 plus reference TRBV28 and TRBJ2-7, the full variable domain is DVKVTQSSRYLVKRTGEKVFLECVQDMDHENMFWYRQDPGLGLRLIYFSYDVKMKEKGDIPEGYSVSREKKERFSLILESASTNQTSMYLCASSSPGLAGASPYEQYFGPGTRLTVT.

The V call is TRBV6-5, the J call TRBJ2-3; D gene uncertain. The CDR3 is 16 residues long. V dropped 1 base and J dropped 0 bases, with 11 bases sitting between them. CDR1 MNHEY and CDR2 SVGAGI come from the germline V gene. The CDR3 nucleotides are TGTGCCAGCAGTTACTTCGCAGGTTCTAGCACAGATACGCAGTATTTT. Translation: CASSYFAGSSTDTQYF.

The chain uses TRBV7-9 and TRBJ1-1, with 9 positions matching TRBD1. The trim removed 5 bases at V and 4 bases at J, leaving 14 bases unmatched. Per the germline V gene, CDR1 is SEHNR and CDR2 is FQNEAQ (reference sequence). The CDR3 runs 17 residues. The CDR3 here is CASSTGQGIIKITEAFF. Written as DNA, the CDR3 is TGTGCCAGCAGCACCGGACAGGGGATTATTAAGATCACTGAAGCTTTCTTT.